The source of this TCR beta chain is a study of TIL therapy for anti-PD-1-resistant metastatic lung cancer. Study-wide results and limits: Treatment-naive, never-smoker and oncogene-addicted patients were overrepresented in this highly selected cohort.

V lost 8 bases and J 2 bases, leaving 13 bases between the germline ends. CDR1 is MNHEY and CDR2 is SVGAGI in the germline V gene. This CDR3 contains 13 residues. Time point described: pre-treatment sample, taken before nivolumab and TIL therapy. Most excised metastases sampled were pleural nodules or supraclavicular lymph nodes. Tumor harvest preceded PD-1/PD-L1 blockade, followed by nivolumab treatment. To note about this clone: The antigen is not known.

The libraries were made with immunoSEQ v3. Clones were read by immunoSEQ multiplex PCR, and TCRdb kept only the in-frame ones, dropping some. Among 20,000 to 30,000 clones listed, around 70% were seen once. The source material was tumor tissue, sampled at baseline. The chain uses TRBV6-5 and TRBJ2-7; D uncertain. The TCR originated in a person between 30 and 80 years old with non-small cell lung cancer. CDR3 sequence: CASSLAKTYEQYF. CDR3 sequence (DNA): TGTGCCAGCTCCTTAGCCAAGACCTACGAGCAGTACTTC.